This T cell receptor (beta chain) was found in a study of blood T cells in healthy people across ages. Sample-barcoded 5' priming and a J-beta primer mix drove a second PCR of roughly 6 to 12 cycles. Each single sample gave us at least 2.5 million CDR3-containing paired-end reads. Using its own MiXCR run on the 5' RACE reads, TCRdb lists one record per CDR3 protein. The profile shows 1,500,000 or so distinct CDR3 sequences, 35% to 45% of them singletons. Regarding this clonotype: Mismatch with germline at one junction end may stem from a read error.

CDR3 length: 11 residues. The V gene's germline CDR1 is MDHEN and CDR2 SYDVKM. The TCR was taken from a woman aged 18-35 years in good health. The gene calls are TRBV28 and TRBJ2-7; TRBD1 aligns across 7 bases. Material: blood. CDR3 bases: TGTGCCAACAGTTTCACAGGGGAGAAGTACTTC. Its protein is CANSFTGEKYF.